This passage covers 26 T cell receptor beta chains from one sample sequenced in a study of regulatory T cells in long-lasting Graves disease. Time point specified: newly diagnosed GD, antithyroid drugs for less than 3 months. PBMCs provided the RNA from which the TCR library was made. Libraries of TCR beta came from iRepertoire HTBI primers plus Arm-PCR of CDR3 regions. TCRdb called the multiplex PCR reads again in MiXCR, with one record for every CDR3 protein. This repertoire shows 400,000 to 500,000 distinct CDR3 sequences, around 15% found once; its top ten account for approximately 15%. The same sample was also studied in work on T cells in Graves' hyperthyroidism and ophthalmopathy.

The sample in question was peripheral blood mononuclear cells (PBMCs), obtained at new diagnosis, from a patient treated with antithyroid drugs. Source of these receptors: a woman in her forties or fifties with Graves disease.

Ten or more counts support this clonotype. The rearrangement uses TRBV11-3 and TRBJ2-2; D unclear. The CDR3 extends over 13 amino acids. The V end was cut by 0 bases, the J end by 2 bases, with 1 base between. Per germline, CDR1 SGHNT and CDR2 YENEEA. The DNA of the CDR3 is TGTGCCAGCAGCTTAGATAACACCGGGGAGCTGTTTTTT. This encodes CASSLDNTGELFF.

This clonotype was seen repeatedly, ten times or more. The chain uses TRBV18 and TRBJ2-2; 7 bases match TRBD1. Trimming cost V 4 bases and J 2 bases; bases outside gene matches: 1. CDR1 is KGHSH, CDR2 LQKENI, per germline. This CDR3 contains 14 residues. CDR3 sequence reads: CASSRDSNTGELFF. The CDR3 DNA reads as TGTGCCAGCTCACGGGACAGCAACACCGGGGAGCTGTTTTTT.

The rearrangement uses TRBV3-1 and TRBJ1-4; TRBD1 agrees at 9 bases. The CDR3 extends over 17 amino acids. Germline loops: CDR1 LGHDT, CDR2 YNNKEL (reference sequence). V shed 1 base and J 5 bases; nucleotides not matched to a gene: 8. CDR3 sequence (DNA): TGTGCCAGCAGCCAAGCCCTAGCTGGACAGGGGAATGAAAAACTGTTTTTT. Its protein product is CASSQALAGQGNEKLFF.

This clonotype has ten or more counts. The chain is built from TRBV7-9 and TRBJ2-1; TRBD2 agrees at 9 bases. CDR1 is SEHNR, CDR2 FQNEAQ, per germline (reference sequence). Losses at the gene ends were 2 bases for V and 7 bases for J; bases not matched to a gene: 12. The CDR3 covers 17 residues. CDR3 bases: TGTGCCAGCAGCTTAATTTGGCGGGAGGGCCGCCAAAATGAGCAGTTCTTC. Encoded protein: CASSLIWREGRQNEQFF.

Remarks on this clonotype: Its ends do not fully match the called genes, so a read error is possible. The chain recombines TRBV29-1 with TRBJ2-2; D may be TRBD1 or TRBD2 (5 bases each). Germline lookup yields CDR1 SQVTM and CDR2 ANQGSEA. The CDR3 has 14 amino acids. CDR3 protein: CSVGGTDNTGELSF. The CDR3 DNA reads TGCAGCGTTGGAGGGACGGATAACACCGGGGAGCTGTCTTTT.

In its sample, this clonotype was seen many times. This chain joins TRBV28 and TRBJ1-6; D remains unclear. The CDR3 sequence is 19 residues long. V was shortened by 2 bases and J by 0 bases, with 17 bases between the two germline ends. Per germline, CDR1 MDHEN and CDR2 SYDVKM. The CDR3 DNA sequence: TGTGCCAGCAGTTTAGAAGCGAACGAGCTATTCTCCTATAATTCACCCCTCCACTTT. Translation gives CASSLEANELFSYNSPLHF.

Points on this clonotype: Possible read error: a much larger clone is one base away. The chain links TRBV20-1 to TRBJ2-1; D might be TRBD1 (5 bases). V dropped 3 bases and J dropped 8 bases, with 23 bases sitting between them. From germline, CDR1 is DFQATT and CDR2 SNEGSKA (reference sequence). There are 16 residues in the CDR3. Written as DNA, the CDR3 is TGCAGTGCTAGTTCGTGGGGCTCCGACAGCTTCGATGAGCAGTTCTTC. Residues: CSASSWGSDSFDEQFF.

This clonotype was found many times. This sequence joins TRBV3-1 and TRBJ2-3; D is possibly TRBD2 (5 bases). The CDR3 runs to 11 residues. Germline loops: CDR1 LGHDT, CDR2 YNNKEL (reference sequence). Trimming cost V 5 bases and J 7 bases, with 7 bases left between them. CDR3 in amino acids: CASSAGNTQYF. CDR3 DNA: TGTGCCAGCAGCGCGGGTAATACGCAGTATTTT.

This clonotype turned up a few times. This chain connects TRBV29-1 to TRBJ2-7; 9 nucleotides line up with TRBD2. Per germline, CDR1 SQVTM and CDR2 ANQGSEA. V shed 6 bases, J shed 3 bases, and the junction held 6 bases outside the gene matches. The CDR3 has 13 residues. The CDR3 region is CSVRTSENYEQYF. DNA for the CDR3: TGCAGCGTCCGGACTAGCGAAAACTACGAGCAGTACTTC.

V usage is TRBV13 and J usage is TRBJ1-1, with 9 bases fitting TRBD1. The CDR3 contains 15 residues. Losses at the gene ends were 5 bases for V and 5 bases for J; bases not matched to a gene: 9. CDR1 is PRHDT, CDR2 FYEKMQ, per germline (reference sequence). This CDR3 reads CASSEPGTGWTEAFF. The CDR3 nucleotides read TGTGCCAGCAGCGAGCCCGGGACAGGGTGGACTGAAGCTTTCTTT. The whole variable domain, filled in from reference TRBV13 and TRBJ1-1, reads AAGVIQSPRHLIKEKRETATLKCYPIPRHDTVYWYQQGPGQDPQFLISFYEKMQSDKGSIPDRFSAQQFSDYHSELNMSSLELGDSALYFCASSEPGTGWTEAFFGQGTRLTVV.

This clonotype was seen a few times. The genes are TRBV20-1 and TRBJ1-4; tentative D call: TRBD1 (5 bases). Trimming pared 1 base from V and 5 bases from J, leaving 11 bases between. This CDR3 has 14 residues. The germline V gene has CDR1 DFQATT and CDR2 SNEGSKA (reference sequence). The CDR3 DNA reads as TGCAGTGCTAGAGTCAGGGCCCACAATGAAAAACTGTTTTTT. It translates to CSARVRAHNEKLFF.

At least ten counts were recorded for this clonotype. The chain carries TRBV5-8 and TRBJ2-1; D is perhaps TRBD1 (5 bases). The V gene's germline CDR1 is SGHTS and CDR2 YDEGEE. There are 15 residues in the CDR3. With 3 bases removed from V and 3 bases from J, the gap between germline ends came to 13 bases. The CDR3: CASSSYRQGYNEQFF. The DNA of the CDR3 is TGTGCCAGCAGCTCCTACCGCCAGGGCTACAATGAGCAGTTCTTC.

This clonotype was seen a handful of times. The rearrangement links TRBV27 to TRBJ2-7, with TRBD1 identical over 9 bases. Trimming took 4 bases from V and 0 from J; bases not matched to a gene: 10. The CDR3 runs 17 residues. Germline-derived CDR1 and CDR2 are MNHEY and SMNVEV (reference sequence). Here the CDR3 reads CASSSYRGPNISYEQYF. The CDR3 DNA sequence: TGTGCCAGCAGTTCCTACAGGGGGCCCAATATCTCCTACGAGCAGTACTTC.

The chain combines TRBV6-1 with TRBJ2-6; D gene unclear. Between the trimmed V and J ends, which lost 8 bases and 3 bases, there was a span of 14 bases. Germline CDR1 is MNHNS and CDR2 is SASEGT. This CDR3 has 15 residues. CDR3 bases: TGTGCCAGCGTCAAAGGGTCGGATGGGGCCAACGTCCTGACTTTC. Protein sequence: CASVKGSDGANVLTF.

This clonotype was recorded a few times. The V and J genes are TRBV19 and TRBJ2-3; TRBD1 might be the D (5 bases). Per germline, CDR1 LNHDA and CDR2 SQIVND (reference sequence). V lost 7 bases and J lost 2, with 16 bases in between. CDR3 size: 15 residues. Written as DNA, the CDR3 is TGTGCCAGTAAGGGGTCGGCCTCCTCCACAGATACGCAGTATTTT. It yields the protein CASKGSASSTDTQYF.

This clonotype was seen ten or more times. V gene TRBV18 combines with J gene TRBJ1-5; no clear D. Trimming stripped 1 base from V and 5 bases from J, with 12 bases between. Per the germline V gene, CDR1 is KGHSH and CDR2 is LQKENI. The CDR3 is 15 amino acids. The CDR3: CASSPRADGYQPQHF. The CDR3 coding sequence is TGTGCCAGCTCACCACGGGCTGACGGTTATCAGCCCCAGCATTTT.

This clonotype was seen repeatedly, ten times or more. V gene TRBV6-1 combines with J gene TRBJ2-5; 10 positions match TRBD2. The CDR3 runs to 15 residues. Germline-derived CDR1 and CDR2 are MNHNS and SASEGT. Trimming at V came to 7 bases and at J to 3 bases, leaving 8 bases not matched to a gene. The CDR3 loop is CASTSGLAGEETQYF. In nucleotides, the CDR3 is TGTGCCAGCACCTCGGGGCTAGCGGGAGAAGAGACCCAGTACTTC.

The sample holds many counts of this clonotype. This rearrangement joins TRBV7-9 to TRBJ1-1; D is uncertain. Trimming shortened V by 2 bases and J by 6 bases, and 7 bases separated the two germline ends. The germline V gene encodes CDR1 SEHNR and CDR2 FQNEAQ (reference sequence). The CDR3 runs 12 residues. CDR3 protein: CASSLNPPEAFF. The CDR3 region has the DNA TGTGCCAGCAGCTTAAACCCCCCTGAAGCTTTCTTT. The full variable domain, with the rest looked up from reference TRBV7-9 and TRBJ1-1, is DTGVSQNPRHKITKRGQNVTFRCDPISEHNRLYWYRQTLGQGPEFLTYFQNEAQLEKSRLLSDRFSAERPKGSFSTLEIQRTEQGDSAMYLCASSLNPPEAFFGQGTRLTVV.

This clonotype was found once. This may stem from a read error, because a much larger clone lies one nucleotide away. The genes are TRBV6-1 and TRBJ1-3, with 9 nucleotides matching TRBD1. CDR1 and CDR2 (germline): MNHNS, SASEGT. The CDR3 length is 15 residues. CDR3 sequence (DNA): TGTGCCAGCAGAACAGGGGGCAGCTCTAGAAACACCATATATTTT. Translating it yields CASRTGGSSRNTIYF.

This clonotype appeared a few times. This chain uses TRBV28 with TRBJ1-1; TRBD1 agrees at 9 bases. Germline loops: CDR1 MDHEN, CDR2 SYDVKM. The CDR3 has 15 amino acids. J gave up 1 base and V 2 bases, and 2 bases lay outside the gene matches. The chain's CDR3 is CASSLGGQGNTEAFF. CDR3 DNA sequence: TGTGCCAGCAGTTTAGGGGGACAGGGGAACACTGAAGCTTTCTTT.

This chain joins TRBV12-3 or TRBV12-4 and TRBJ2-5, with D possibly TRBD1 on 5 matching bases. The ends were cut back, 1 base at V and 0 bases at J, with 15 bases in the middle. The CDR3 contains 17 residues. The chain's CDR3 is CASSLDMGQVNQETQYF. CDR3 sequence (DNA): TGTGCCAGCAGTTTAGACATGGGGCAAGTAAACCAAGAGACCCAGTACTTC.

This clonotype was observed many times. The V call is TRBV12-3 or TRBV12-4, the J call TRBJ2-5; D might be TRBD1 (6 bases). The CDR3 covers 15 residues. Trimming left V 7 bases short and J 0 bases short, with 15 bases between. CDR3 region: CASTRGRGDQETQYF. For the CDR3, the DNA is TGTGCCAGCACCAGGGGCAGGGGCGACCAAGAGACCCAGTACTTC.

On this clonotype itself: A clone one base away is much larger, so this may be a read error. The chain has TRBV11-2 and TRBJ2-5; D not resolved. The CDR3 contains 13 residues. Trimming took off 5 bases at V and 11 bases at J, with 18 bases between the two ends. Germline CDR1 is SGHAT and CDR2 is FQNNGV. The chain's CDR3 is CASSQSESAEQYF. The CDR3 DNA reads as TGTGCCAGCAGCCAATCGGAGAGTGCGGAGCAGTACTTC.

This clonotype was found many times. V usage is TRBV27 and J usage is TRBJ2-5; 8 bases agree with TRBD2. This CDR3 is built from 14 residues. The V and J ends lost 5 bases and 5 bases, in that order; junction bases with no gene match: 7. Germline CDR1 reads MNHEY; CDR2 reads SMNVEV (reference sequence). The CDR3, as DNA: TGTGCCAGCAGTACGGGGGGGGGGGAGGAGACCCAGTACTTC. Translating it yields CASSTGGGEETQYF.

At least ten counts were recorded for this clonotype. The chain carries TRBV5-1 and TRBJ2-1, with D perhaps matching TRBD2 (6 bases). Germline CDR1 and CDR2: SGHRS and YFSETQ. V gave up 5 bases and J gave up 6 bases, with 9 bases separating them. This CDR3 region has 12 residues. CDR3 bases: TGCGCCAGCAGTTCGACTAGCAATGAGCAGTTCTTC. It yields the protein CASSSTSNEQFF.

This clonotype was counted many times. V and J are TRBV7-9 and TRBJ2-3, with TRBD1 as a possible D gene (5 bases). Germline CDR1 and CDR2: SEHNR and FQNEAQ (reference sequence). Trimming removed 1 base at V and 6 bases at J, with 14 bases between. CDR3 length equals 15 residues. This chain's CDR3 is CASSLVAGGADTQYF. In DNA form, the CDR3 reads TGTGCCAGCAGCTTAGTGGCTGGTGGGGCGGATACGCAGTATTTT.